This T cell receptor (beta chain) was observed in a study of T cells after yellow fever vaccination (dated by TCRdb to between 2019 and 2020). Regarding the complete study: Libraries from fractions with low cell numbers were prepared with the SMART-Seq v4 Ultra Low Input RNA kit. To track T-cell clones before and after primary and booster YFV17D yellow fever vaccination, bulk TCR alpha and beta repertoires were sequenced longitudinally. Two healthy male donors made up the cohort, one aged 18 to 29 years and the other aged 30 to 39 years. Bulk PBMC replicates and cell subsets were isolated from blood drawn at multiple timepoints before and after both primary and secondary immunization.

According to the study, the label for this sample's treatment or condition signals: live attenuated yellow fever vaccine strain. PBMCs were isolated from peripheral blood using a standard Ficoll-Paque protocol. Dynabeads CD4 and CD8 positive selection kits were used to isolate CD4 and CD8 T-cell fractions. TriZol was used to extract RNA from bulk PBMCs, CD4 and CD8 fractions, and dextramer-positive and dextramer-negative fractions. This clonotype was seen at least ten times. This receptor's antigen is unknown. Base quality data are lacking; no much larger clone is found one base away. TCR cDNA was synthesized by 5'RACE template switching, through which a universal primer site and unique molecular identifiers were introduced. cDNA synthesis was primed from both the TCR alpha and TCR beta constant segments. Library amplification used two PCR steps, and the second PCR step added sample barcodes and sequencing adapters. Libraries were sequenced on Illumina HiSeq 2500 (2x100 bp) or NovaSeq (2x150 bp). In the paper's pipeline: Reads were demultiplexed and collapsed into UMI consensus sequences with MIGEC, and V(D)J alignment was performed with MiXCR. Vaccine-responding clonotypes were identified with edgeR using replicate PBMC samples, with FDR below 0.01 and a log2 fold change above 5 up to day 15 being required. Each bulk clonotype was labeled CD4 or CD8 based on which sequenced repertoire, CD4 or CD8, contained the clonotype at higher abundance. TCRdb reprocessing: public reads trimmed at Q25 with fastp, clones called with MiXCR, in-frame beta chains kept. Identical CDR3 protein sequences are pooled into one entry, listed with their most common genes and DNA. The authors' filters were not applied to this entry. This sample has around 50,000 distinct CDR3 sequences in its table, and approximately 7% of those were observed once. The top ten hold 25% to 30% of the sample.

The germline V gene specifies LGHNA as CDR1 and YNFKEQ as CDR2. The germline V end is reduced by 5 bases and the J end by 2 bases; junction bases left unmatched: 12. The CDR3 numbers 17 residues from cysteine through phenylalanine. The CDR3 DNA has 51 bases and is translated from base 1. The research as a whole found: After the booster, most of the clones that had expanded following primary vaccination were detected again (almost 98% of CD4 and around 90% of CD8), which suggests that memory was broadly maintained. Compared with the primary T-cell response, the secondary T-cell response was faster but weaker, reaching its peak on day 5 rather than on day 15. Only a couple of donors were included in the study, so the extent to which the findings can be generalized is limited. A small share of clonotypes was detected in both CD4 and CD8 compartments, with the overlap likely arising from convergent recombination. FACS-sorted repertoires could contain abundant contaminating clonotypes from the bulk population, so computational filtering was required.

This sequence originates from a man between 18 and 29 years old who received the YFV17D yellow fever vaccine. This specimen was CD8+ T cells sorted from PBMCs, taken about 2 weeks after the first yellow fever vaccination. Rearrangement joined TRBV4-2 to TRBJ2-7; 10 bases in the middle match TRBD2. The nucleotides are TGTGCCAGCAGCACCCAAGATGTAACTAGCGGGGCCTACGAGCAGTACTTC. Its translation is CASSTQDVTSGAYEQYF.